What follows are 29 T cell receptor beta chains derived from one specimen sequenced in a study of shared clonotypes between healthy human individuals. The data were produced by immunoSEQ multiplex PCR, yet TCRdb's version contains in-frame clones alone and is incomplete. The sample shows 600,000 to 750,000 clones, about two thirds of them seen only once. The sample was memory CD4+ T cells sorted from blood. The subset: CD45RA-negative fraction. These receptors originate from a woman aged 25 to 39 in good health.

Comment on this clone: This CDR3 is also generated by other DNA sequences in the sample. This chain links TRBV28 with TRBJ1-2, with D uncertain. This CDR3 is 12 amino acids long. Germline V lookup: CDR1 MDHEN, CDR2 SYDVKM. Trimming removed 4 bases from V and 4 bases from J, with 7 bases in between. The CDR3 protein is CASSSGGYGYTF. The CDR3 nucleotides read TGTGCCAGCAGTTCCGGAGGCTATGGCTACACCTTC.

V usage is TRBV2 and J usage is TRBJ1-3; D gene ambiguous. The CDR3 extends over 15 amino acids. Trimming cost V 3 bases and J 4 bases, with 13 bases left between them. Germline CDR1 and CDR2: SNHLY and FYNNEI. The CDR3 sequence: CASSEFQSYGNTIYF. CDR3 coding DNA: TGTGCCAGCAGTGAGTTTCAGTCTTACGGAAACACCATATATTTT.

The J gene is TRBJ2-7, the V gene TRBV7-2, with 8 bases that match TRBD1. Unmatched junction bases numbered 0, after V lost 2 bases and J lost 3 bases. CDR3 length: 13 residues. Looked up from germline, CDR1 is SGHTA and CDR2 is FQGNSA. CDR3 region: CASSLTGGYEQYF. CDR3 DNA sequence: TGTGCCAGCAGCTTAACAGGGGGCTACGAGCAGTACTTC.

The chain joins TRBV15 to TRBJ2-2; 11 nucleotides agree with TRBD2. The length of the CDR3 is 19 residues. The V gene end was trimmed by 1 base and the J gene end by 5 bases; junction bases not matched to a gene: 12. CDR1 LNHNV and CDR2 YYDKDF come from the germline V gene (reference sequence). The CDR3 sequence is CATSRAFRTSGSFTGELFF. In DNA, the CDR3 is TGTGCCACCAGCAGAGCGTTCAGGACTAGCGGGTCCTTTACCGGGGAGCTGTTTTTT.

This clone showed up just once. The chain carries TRBV7-9 and TRBJ1-4; 8 positions match TRBD1. The germline V gene encodes CDR1 SEHNR and CDR2 FQNEAQ (reference sequence). Trimming at V came to 2 bases and at J to 8 bases, leaving 7 bases not matched to a gene. CDR3 size: 15 residues. Here the CDR3 reads CASSLPGGEEEKLFF. In nucleotides, the CDR3 is TGTGCCAGCAGCTTACCAGGGGGCGAGGAGGAAAAACTGTTTTTT.

The genes are TRBV30 and TRBJ1-2, with unresolved D. CDR1 is GTSNPN, CDR2 SVGIG, per germline (reference sequence). The V end lost 1 base, the J end lost 2 bases, and 5 bases lay between the germline ends. The CDR3 is 12 residues long. The DNA for the CDR3 is TGTGCCTGGAGTGGGCCGAACTATGGCTACACCTTC. Its protein product is CAWSGPNYGYTF.

A word on this clone: The identical CDR3 is also encoded by other nucleotide sequences in the sample. The V gene is TRBV18, the J gene TRBJ2-3, with 8 bases that match TRBD2. Germline V gene data show CDR1 as KGHSH and CDR2 as LQKENI. The V gene end was trimmed by 3 bases and the J gene end by 1 base; junction bases not matched to a gene: 3. The CDR3 is 15 amino acids. DNA of the CDR3: TGTGCCAGCTCACCCGAACTAGCGGGCACAGATACGCAGTATTTT. This codes for CASSPELAGTDTQYF. The whole variable domain, remainder taken from reference TRBV18 and TRBJ2-3, is NAGVMQNPRHLVRRRGQEARLRCSPMKGHSHVYWYRQLPEEGLKFMVYLQKENIIDESGMPKERFSAEFPKEGPSILRIQQVVRGDSAAYFCASSPELAGTDTQYFGPGTRLTVL.

The CDR3 region is CASSLARTGGKTQYF. CDR3 DNA sequence: TGTGCCAGCAGCTTAGCCCGGACAGGGGGAAAGACCCAGTACTTC. V usage is TRBV11-2 and J usage is TRBJ2-5; 10 bases fit TRBD1. Germline V gene lookup returns CDR1 SGHAT and CDR2 FQNNGV. The CDR3 is 15 amino acids. The ends lost 1 base at V and 6 bases at J; junction bases unmatched: 5. Supplemented by reference TRBV11-2 and TRBJ2-5, the full variable domain reads EAGVAQSPRYKIIEKRQSVAFWCNPISGHATLYWYQQILGQGPKLLIQFQNNGVVDDSQLPKDRFSAERLKGVDSTLKIQPAKLEDSAVYLCASSLARTGGKTQYFGPGTRLLVL.

This clone was detected once. This chain links TRBV15 with TRBJ2-7; TRBD1 aligns across 10 bases. The V gene's germline CDR1 is LNHNV and CDR2 YYDKDF (reference sequence). The junction had 8 bases not matched to a gene; V was cut back by 6 bases and J by 0 bases. The CDR3 length is 16 residues. The CDR3 here is CATSNRQGAPSYEQYF. CDR3 sequence (DNA): TGTGCCACCAGTAACAGACAGGGGGCCCCCTCCTACGAGCAGTACTTC.

CDR3 nucleotides: TGTGCCAGCAGCTTCACAGGTAGCACCGGGGAGCTGTTTTTT. Protein sequence: CASSFTGSTGELFF. The chain recombines TRBV5-4 with TRBJ2-2, with a weak D call TRBD1 (5 bases). V was trimmed by 2 bases and J by 4 bases, leaving 9 bases between them. The CDR3 is made up of 14 amino acids. Germline assignment: CDR1 SGHNT and CDR2 YYREEE (reference sequence).

The chain uses TRBV5-1 and TRBJ2-5; 7 bases align to TRBD1. In germline, CDR1 is SGHRS, CDR2 YFSETQ. This CDR3 has 18 amino acids. V trimming: 2 bases; J trimming: 4 bases; junction bases outside the gene matches: 17. As DNA, the CDR3 is TGCGCCAGCAGCTTTCTCCCCCCTTCGTGGAAGGGGGCAGAGACCCAGTACTTC. This translates into CASSFLPPSWKGAETQYF.

The V call is TRBV11-3, the J call TRBJ2-5; D is perhaps TRBD2 (5 bases). Trimming shortened V by 5 bases and J by 4 bases, and 14 bases separated the two germline ends. This CDR3 is built from 14 residues. Germline loops: CDR1 SGHNT, CDR2 YENEEA. CDR3 sequence: CASSKGWAGETQYF. Written as DNA, the CDR3 is TGTGCCAGCAGCAAAGGTTGGGCGGGAGAGACCCAGTACTTC.

This clone showed up just once. The V call is TRBV11-2, the J call TRBJ2-2; the D is unclear. The ends were cut back, 0 bases at V and 6 bases at J, with 14 bases in the middle. Per germline, CDR1 SGHAT and CDR2 FQNNGV. This CDR3 contains 16 residues. CDR3 DNA sequence: TGTGCCAGCAGCTTAGATCCCCGACTCCTCTCCGGGGAGCTGTTTTTT. It yields the protein CASSLDPRLLSGELFF.

The chain joins TRBV7-9 to TRBJ2-7; either TRBD1 or TRBD2 may supply D (5 bases each). V was clipped by 4 bases and J by 12 bases, with 16 bases between them. The CDR3 has 12 amino acids. CDR1 and CDR2 from the germline V gene are SEHNR and FQNEAQ (reference sequence). This chain's CDR3 is CASSSEGRAPYF. As DNA, the CDR3 is TGTGCCAGCAGCTCTGAGGGGCGGGCTCCGTACTTC.

This clone occurred many times. This chain joins TRBV4-2 and TRBJ2-1; 15 bases fit TRBD2. Germline lookup yields CDR1 LGHNA and CDR2 YNFKEQ. This CDR3 comprises 17 residues. With V trimmed by 3 bases and J by 4 bases, 4 bases remained unmatched. The CDR3 bases are TGTGCCAGCAGCCACGAAGGACTAGCGGGAGGGTACAATGAGCAGTTCTTC. Its protein is CASSHEGLAGGYNEQFF.

The V and J genes are TRBV29-1 and TRBJ2-1; 7 positions agree with TRBD2. Germline CDR1 reads SQVTM; CDR2 reads ANQGSEA. The CDR3 length is 14 residues. The CDR3 DNA follows: TGCACTATCCTCAAGGGGACTACTTACAATGAGCAGTTCTTC. Translating it yields CTILKGTTYNEQFF.

The V gene is TRBV4-2, the J gene TRBJ2-7; D call uncertain. This CDR3 is 14 amino acids long. V dropped 1 base and J dropped 6 bases, with 13 bases sitting between them. Germline CDR1 reads LGHNA; CDR2 reads YNFKEQ. The CDR3 spells CASSQGAEISEQYF. CDR3 in DNA: TGTGCCAGCAGCCAAGGTGCCGAAATCAGCGAGCAGTACTTC.

The chain carries TRBV7-9 and TRBJ1-5, with D unresolved. The V end was cut by 3 bases, the J end by 1 base, with 10 bases between. Germline V lookup: CDR1 SEHNR, CDR2 FQNEAQ (reference sequence). CDR3 length: 15 amino acids. The CDR3 loop is CASSLEAHSNQPQHF. In DNA, the CDR3 is TGTGCCAGCAGCTTGGAGGCGCACAGCAATCAGCCCCAGCATTTT. Full variable domain (rest looked up from reference TRBV7-9 and TRBJ1-5): DTGVSQNPRHKITKRGQNVTFRCDPISEHNRLYWYRQTLGQGPEFLTYFQNEAQLEKSRLLSDRFSAERPKGSFSTLEIQRTEQGDSAMYLCASSLEAHSNQPQHFGDGTRLSIL.

CDR3 sequence: CASSNRGGYTF. The CDR3 coding sequence is TGTGCCAGCAGTAACAGGGGTGGCTACACCTTC. The chain employs TRBV28 and TRBJ1-2; 7 bases map to TRBD1. This CDR3 has 11 amino acids. CDR1 is MDHEN, CDR2 SYDVKM, per germline. V dropped 5 bases and J dropped 7; count of bases not matched to a gene: 1.

This clone was seen more than once but under ten times. This chain links TRBV2 with TRBJ2-5; the match to TRBD2 covers 12 bases. V trimming: 8 bases; J trimming: 2 bases; junction bases outside the gene matches: 6. Per the germline V gene, CDR1 is SNHLY and CDR2 is FYNNEI. CDR3 length equals 15 residues. The DNA of the CDR3 is TGTGCCAGCGCGCTGACTAGCGGGAGACAAGAGACCCAGTACTTC. Its translation is CASALTSGRQETQYF. The variable domain in full, completed from reference TRBV2 and TRBJ2-5, reads EPEVTQTPSHQVTQMGQEVILRCVPISNHLYFYWYRQILGQKVEFLVSFYNNEISEKSEIFDDQFSVERPDGSNFTLKIRSTKLEDSAMYFCASALTSGRQETQYFGPGTRLLVL.

V usage is TRBV10-3 and J usage is TRBJ2-2, with TRBD1 identical over 8 bases. J gave up 6 bases and V 6 bases, and 6 bases lay outside the gene matches. Germline V lookup: CDR1 ENHRY, CDR2 SYGVKD. The CDR3 sequence is 14 residues long. The CDR3 nucleotides read TGTGCCATCAGAGGACAGGGCTTGGCCGGGGAGCTGTTTTTT. Protein: CAIRGQGLAGELFF.

This clone was seen only once. The rearrangement links TRBV19 to TRBJ1-1; D is unclear. Germline V gene sequence: CDR1 LNHDA, CDR2 SQIVND (reference sequence). Trimming took off 4 bases at V and 1 base at J, with 7 bases between the two ends. This CDR3 has 13 amino acids. The CDR3 sequence: CASSNTKNTEAFF. DNA of the CDR3: TGTGCCAGTAGTAACACAAAGAACACTGAAGCTTTCTTT. Together with reference TRBV19 and TRBJ1-1, the CDR3 gives the full variable domain: DGGITQSPKYLFRKEGQNVTLSCEQNLNHDAMYWYRQDPGQGLRLIYYSQIVNDFQKGDIAEGYSVSREKKESFPLTVTSAQKNPTAFYLCASSNTKNTEAFFGQGTRLTVV.

The chain joins TRBV19 to TRBJ2-7; 9 nucleotides match TRBD1. The V gene's germline CDR1 is LNHDA and CDR2 SQIVND (reference sequence). V was clipped by 3 bases and J by 6 bases; unmatched bases: 12. CDR3 length: 16 residues. For the CDR3, the DNA is TGTGCCAGTAGTATCTTCCCCGGGACAGGGAGATCCGAGCAGTACTTC. This encodes CASSIFPGTGRSEQYF.

J is TRBJ2-1 and V is TRBV29-1; 13 bases align to TRBD2. The junction had 8 bases not matched to a gene; V was cut back by 6 bases and J by 0 bases. The CDR3 contains 17 residues. The germline V gene has CDR1 SQVTM and CDR2 ANQGSEA. The CDR3 here is CSVIGLAGANSYNEQFF. The CDR3 DNA reads as TGCAGCGTCATCGGACTAGCGGGAGCCAACTCCTACAATGAGCAGTTCTTC.

The CDR3 bases are TGTGCCAGCAGCCCCGGCGGGGGGGGGTACGAGCAGTACTTC. It is translated as CASSPGGGGYEQYF. This chain links TRBV11-2 with TRBJ2-7; 9 bases line up with TRBD2. From germline, CDR1 is SGHAT and CDR2 FQNNGV. This CDR3 spans 14 amino acids. With V trimmed by 5 bases and J by 4 bases, 6 bases remained unmatched.

This clone was observed a handful of times. V gene TRBV7-9 combines with J gene TRBJ2-2, with 11 positions matching TRBD1. The CDR3 has 16 residues. Germline-derived CDR1 and CDR2 are SEHNR and FQNEAQ (reference sequence). V lost 5 bases, J lost 0 bases, and 2 bases stayed unmatched. The CDR3 protein is CASSVGQGANTGELFF. CDR3 coding DNA: TGTGCCAGCAGCGTGGGACAGGGGGCGAACACCGGGGAGCTGTTTTTT.

On this clone itself: The same CDR3 arises from other DNA sequences in this sample as well. The J gene is TRBJ2-2, the V gene TRBV5-1; a weak D match, TRBD2 (5 bases). Trimming cost V 5 bases and J 8 bases, with 10 bases left between them. CDR3 length: 12 amino acids. Per the germline V gene, CDR1 is SGHRS and CDR2 is YFSETQ. The CDR3 sequence: CASRKGDGELFF. The CDR3 DNA sequence: TGCGCCAGCAGGAAGGGAGATGGGGAGCTGTTTTTT.

V usage is TRBV10-3 and J usage is TRBJ2-3; 11 positions match TRBD1. Germline CDR1 is ENHRY and CDR2 is SYGVKD. V gave up 3 bases and J gave up 8 bases; unmatched junction bases: 10. The CDR3 is 16 amino acids. The CDR3 reads CAISEPDRGLRGTQYF. The CDR3 DNA reads TGTGCCATCAGTGAACCGGACAGGGGGCTTCGGGGTACGCAGTATTTT.

The J gene is TRBJ1-4, the V gene TRBV5-6; no definite D call. The CDR3 extends over 11 amino acids. The germline V and J ends were trimmed by 6 bases and 5 bases, with 5 bases remaining between them. Germline CDR1 reads SGHDT; CDR2 reads YYEEEE. The chain's CDR3 is CASTLNEKLFF. The CDR3 DNA reads TGTGCCAGCACCCTAAATGAAAAACTGTTTTTT.